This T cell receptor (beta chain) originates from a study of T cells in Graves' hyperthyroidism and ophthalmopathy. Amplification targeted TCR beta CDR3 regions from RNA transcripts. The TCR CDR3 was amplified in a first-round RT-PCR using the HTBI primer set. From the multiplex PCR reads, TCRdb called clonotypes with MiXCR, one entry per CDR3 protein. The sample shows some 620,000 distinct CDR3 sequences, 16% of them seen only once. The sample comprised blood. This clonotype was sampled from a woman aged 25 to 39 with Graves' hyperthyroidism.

DNA for the CDR3: TGTGCCACACGACGCCAGGAGGATAATTCACCCCTCCACTTT. It translates to CATRRQEDNSPLHF. The chain employs TRBV24-1 and TRBJ1-6; D is ambiguous. Germline values: CDR1 KGHDR, CDR2 SFDVKD. The CDR3 length is 14 residues. Deletions cut 10 bases from V and 5 bases from J, with 14 bases between.